This T cell receptor beta chain appears in the sequencing data of a study of blood T cell repertoires in COVID-19 (dated by TCRdb to the early 2020s). For the wider study: Collaborator samples came from the United States, Italy and Spain and covered acute and convalescent phases of COVID-19. The prospective study material was composed of cDNA or gDNA derived from T cells, B-cell-depleted T cells, or PBMCs. The dataset comprised deeply sampled blood TCRbeta repertoires from subjects exposed to, actively infected with, or recovered from COVID-19. The repertoires were made available in a free public database intended to serve as a resource for research on the immune response to SARS-CoV-2. The samples were drawn from the first 160 participants of the ongoing ImmuneRACE study and from 950 to 1,500 subjects provided by 6 global collaborators. The sample metadata nearly always contained a de-identified subject ID, COVID-19 status, age in years and sex. Where available, HLA class I and class II types were taken from metadata supplied by the sample provider and were not determined by assay-based typing.

Germline trimming amounts to 6 bases on V and 7 bases on J, with 5 as the count of junction bases outside the gene matches. The cysteine opens and the phenylalanine closes a CDR3 of 12 amino acids. The read is trimmed to its CDR3 DNA, 36 bases read in frame from base 1. The germline V gene gives CDR1 as SQVTM and CDR2 as ANQGSEA. The immunoSEQ Assay, a bias-controlled multiplex PCR, was used to amplify TCRbeta CDR3 regions from genomic DNA. As for the authors' bioinformatics: The number of nucleated cells in each sample was estimated from the amplification of reference gene primers within the assay. Sequence reads were collapsed and filtered to measure the absolute abundance of every unique TCRbeta CDR3 rearrangement. For each sample, productive Simpson clonality was calculated as the square root of Simpson's diversity index across productive rearrangements. The immuneACCESS repertoire file appears here via TCRdb, limited to in-frame rearrangements. These files lack a portion of the clones; in checked studies, under half of the deficit traces to unresolved V genes, and the cause of the others is not known. Clone size and V and J calls were adopted from that table, with D and trimming inferred from the DNA. This sample lists roughly 230,000 clones; approximately 83% were detected once. Of the sample, more than 5.5% is held by the ten largest clones.

Results the study describes overall, beyond this receptor: Clinical and demographic metadata were provided uncurated, with the amount varying by source and participant.

About this clone: Its antigen is currently not known. No clone much larger than this one lies a single base away; base qualities are absent.

Collaborating institutions collected whole blood in K2EDTA tubes following their own protocols. For TCRbeta analysis, collaborators shipped samples as frozen whole blood, isolated PBMCs, or DNA extracted from either of those sample types. Here the chain combines TRBV29-1 and TRBJ1-4, with TRBD1 matching 7 junction bases. What was sequenced was peripheral blood. The sequence derives from a human donor in a cohort sampled during active COVID-19. CDR3 protein: CSVGQGVEKLFF. The sequence in DNA is TGCAGCGTCGGGCAGGGGGTTGAAAAACTGTTTTTT.